A single sample is the source of the 21 T cell receptor beta chains below, sequenced in a study of blood T cell repertoires in COVID-19. TCRdb keeps only in-frame clones here, not all; method: immunoSEQ multiplex PCR. The sample consists of tens of thousands of clones, around nine tenths of them appearing once. Sequenced material: peripheral blood. The receptors originated from a human donor in a cohort sampled during active COVID-19.

The chain has TRBV5-4 and TRBJ1-2, with 8 nucleotides matching TRBD1. The CDR3 covers 14 residues. The J segment lost 3 bases and the V segment lost 1 base, leaving 2 bases of the junction unmatched. Germline values: CDR1 SGHNT, CDR2 YYREEE (reference sequence). CDR3 nucleotides: TGTGCCAGCAGCTTGAAGACAGGGGACTATGGCTACACCTTC. Its translation is CASSLKTGDYGYTF.

This chain links TRBV4-3 with TRBJ2-7, with D hard to call. The CDR3 runs 15 residues. V dropped 1 base and J dropped 2 bases, with 12 bases sitting between them. CDR1 and CDR2 (germline): LGHNA, YSLEER. CDR3: CASSQALTRTYEQYF. In nucleotides, the CDR3 is TGCGCCAGCAGCCAAGCGTTGACACGCACCTACGAGCAGTACTTC.

V is TRBV4-2 and J is TRBJ2-5, with 14 bases that match TRBD2. V lost 1 base, J lost 4 bases, and 11 bases stayed unmatched. CDR1 and CDR2 from the germline V gene are LGHNA and YNFKEQ. CDR3 length: 19 amino acids. The CDR3 sequence is CASSQGLAGGLGRGETQYF. The CDR3 bases are TGTGCCAGCAGCCAAGGACTAGCGGGGGGGCTAGGTAGGGGAGAGACCCAGTACTTC.

The V gene is TRBV24-1, the J gene TRBJ1-5, with unresolved D. V was pared by 9 bases and J by 3 bases, with 11 bases between. This CDR3 has 13 amino acids. In germline, CDR1 is KGHDR, CDR2 SFDVKD. The CDR3 loop is CATCRQANQPQHF. The CDR3 bases are TGTGCCACCTGTAGGCAGGCCAATCAGCCCCAGCATTTT.

This chain joins TRBV4-3 and TRBJ2-7; TRBD1 matches at 9 bases. Germline V gene sequence: CDR1 LGHNA, CDR2 YSLEER. The ends lost 0 bases at V and 1 base at J; junction bases unmatched: 7. The CDR3 contains 17 residues. The CDR3 reads CASSQEVGTGLSYEQYF. The CDR3 bases are TGCGCCAGCAGCCAAGAGGTAGGGACAGGGCTTTCCTACGAGCAGTACTTC.

The gene calls are TRBV18 and TRBJ2-6; D is ambiguous. The germline V and J ends were trimmed by 3 bases and 4 bases, with 10 bases remaining between them. This CDR3 comprises 15 residues. Germline CDR1 KGHSH, CDR2 LQKENI. Here the CDR3 reads CASSPQPTGANVLTF. The CDR3 DNA is TGTGCCAGCTCACCTCAACCGACAGGGGCCAACGTCCTGACTTTC.

For the CDR3, the DNA is TGCGCCAGCAGCCAACAGACTAGCGGGGCCTACGAGCAGTACTTC. Protein sequence: CASSQQTSGAYEQYF. V usage is TRBV4-3 and J usage is TRBJ2-7; 11 bases are a match to TRBD2. With 2 bases clipped from V and 2 bases from J, the junction kept 2 bases outside the gene matches. Germline V gives CDR1 LGHNA, CDR2 YSLEER. This CDR3 is 15 amino acids long.

The chain carries TRBV6-2 or TRBV6-3 and TRBJ2-7; perhaps TRBD2 as D (5 bases). The germline V gene has CDR1 MNHEY and CDR2 SVGEGT. The length of the CDR3 is 11 residues. V shed 5 bases and J shed 3 bases, with 5 bases lying between them. The CDR3 region has the DNA TGTGCCAGCAGTCGGGACTACGAGCAGTACTTC. Its protein product is CASSRDYEQYF.

This clone is a singleton in its sample. The chain joins TRBV7-9 to TRBJ1-1, with D perhaps matching TRBD1 (6 bases). The CDR3 extends over 15 amino acids. The germline V gene has CDR1 SEHNR and CDR2 FQNEAQ (reference sequence). V lost 5 bases and J lost 0, with 13 bases in between. CDR3 protein: CASSNQGNMNTEAFF. The CDR3 region has the DNA TGTGCCAGCAGCAATCAGGGGAACATGAACACTGAAGCTTTCTTT.

This CDR3 is CASSPRSGNQPQHF. Here the CDR3 DNA reads TGTGCCAGCAGCCCGAGGTCAGGGAATCAGCCCCAGCATTTT. This chain connects TRBV7-2 to TRBJ1-5; possibly TRBD1 for D (5 bases). Deletions cut 5 bases from V and 4 bases from J, with 12 bases between. The CDR3 is 14 residues long. Germline values: CDR1 SGHTA, CDR2 FQGNSA.

CDR3 residues: CASSPLRGDLSSYNSPLHF. The CDR3 region has the DNA TGTGCCAGCAGCCCCCTACGGGGGGACCTCAGCTCCTATAATTCACCCCTCCACTTT. The chain combines TRBV11-2 with TRBJ1-6; D might be TRBD1 (5 bases). Trimming took off 5 bases at V and 0 bases at J, with 20 bases between the two ends. The germline CDR1 and CDR2 sequences are SGHAT and FQNNGV. This CDR3 is built from 19 residues. Based on the CDR3 plus reference TRBV11-2 and TRBJ1-6, the full variable domain is EAGVAQSPRYKIIEKRQSVAFWCNPISGHATLYWYQQILGQGPKLLIQFQNNGVVDDSQLPKDRFSAERLKGVDSTLKIQPAKLEDSAVYLCASSPLRGDLSSYNSPLHFGNGTRLTVT.

The J gene is TRBJ1-2, the V gene TRBV10-2; D may be TRBD1 (5 bases). This CDR3 is 15 amino acids long. Per germline, CDR1 WSHSY and CDR2 SAAADI. Trimming left V 4 bases short and J 9 bases short, with 21 bases between. The CDR3 here is CASSGADGGALRYTF. The CDR3 coding sequence is TGCGCCAGCAGTGGGGCGGACGGTGGGGCCCTACGCTACACCTTC.

The rearrangement joins TRBV5-1 to TRBJ2-7; TRBD1 is a possible D gene (6 bases). Germline CDR1 and CDR2: SGHRS and YFSETQ. The V and J ends lost 4 bases and 2 bases respectively, with 16 bases between them. There are 15 residues in the CDR3. The CDR3 nucleotides read TGCGCCAGCAGCCTACGGACAGAGGGTACCTACGAGCAGTACTTC. Translated, it gives CASSLRTEGTYEQYF.

The chain recombines TRBV25-1 with TRBJ1-2; TRBD1 might be the D (5 bases). Germline V gene lookup returns CDR1 MGHDK and CDR2 SYGVNS. This CDR3 is built from 14 residues. V dropped 1 base and J dropped 7 bases, with 13 bases sitting between them. The CDR3 spells CASSELARAGGYTF. The CDR3 DNA is TGTGCCAGCAGTGAATTGGCCAGGGCAGGTGGCTACACCTTC.

The rearrangement uses TRBV6-6 and TRBJ2-2; TRBD2 aligns across 9 bases. The CDR3 length is 12 residues. The junction had 3 bases not matched to a gene; V was cut back by 10 bases and J by 6 bases. CDR1 is MNHNY and CDR2 is SVGAGI in the germline V gene (reference sequence). CDR3 region: CANSGGPGELFF. For the CDR3, the DNA is TGTGCCAATAGCGGGGGTCCCGGGGAGCTGTTTTTT.

The chain links TRBV9 to TRBJ1-2; 10 bases line up with TRBD1. This CDR3 is 15 amino acids long. The germline V gene has CDR1 SGDLS and CDR2 YYNGEE. With 4 bases clipped from V and 3 bases from J, the junction kept 6 bases outside the gene matches. The CDR3, as DNA: TGTGCCAGCAGCAAACTGACAGGGGGCGACTATGGCTACACCTTC. It translates to CASSKLTGGDYGYTF.

V usage is TRBV27 and J usage is TRBJ2-7; 15 bases map to TRBD2. V was pared by 2 bases and J by 4 bases, with 12 bases of the junction left unmatched. From germline, CDR1 is MNHEY and CDR2 SMNVEV (reference sequence). The CDR3 contains 19 residues. CDR3 protein: CASSLKWVRTSGGVYEQYF. CDR3 DNA sequence: TGTGCCAGCAGTTTAAAGTGGGTCCGGACTAGCGGGGGGGTTTACGAGCAGTACTTC.

The rearrangement uses TRBV3-1 (or the pseudogene TRBV3-2) and TRBJ1-1; perhaps TRBD1 as D (5 bases). V was trimmed by 0 bases and J by 3 bases, leaving 17 bases between them. The V gene's germline CDR1 is LGHDT and CDR2 YNNKEL (reference sequence). CDR3 length equals 17 residues. The CDR3, as DNA: TGTGCCAGCAGCCAAGAATCTCTCGGGTTCAGGGACACTGAAGCTTTCTTT. As protein: CASSQESLGFRDTEAFF.

The CDR3 sequence is CASQLRGRGDTDTQYF. The CDR3 DNA sequence: TGTGCCAGCCAGCTTAGAGGACGGGGGGACACAGATACGCAGTATTTT. The V gene is TRBV11-2, the J gene TRBJ2-3, with 7 positions matching TRBD2. V gave up 8 bases and J gave up 2 bases; unmatched junction bases: 13. There are 16 residues in the CDR3. From germline, CDR1 is SGHAT and CDR2 FQNNGV.

The J gene is TRBJ1-6, the V gene TRBV6-2 or TRBV6-3; 9 bases agree with TRBD1. CDR1 and CDR2 from the germline V gene are MNHEY and SVGEGT. The trim removed 4 bases at V and 2 bases at J, leaving 3 bases unmatched. This CDR3 has 16 amino acids. CDR3 bases: TGTGCCAGCAGTTCGGACAGGGGTCCCTATAATTCACCCCTCCACTTT. Its protein product is CASSSDRGPYNSPLHF.

This chain links TRBV4-1 with TRBJ1-5, with TRBD1 as a possible D gene (6 bases). Germline values: CDR1 MGHRA, CDR2 YSYEKL. The CDR3 consists of 17 residues. The V end lost 0 bases, the J end lost 3 bases, and 15 bases lay between the germline ends. The CDR3 loop reads CASSQEPLTGPNQPQHF. For the CDR3, the DNA is TGCGCCAGCAGCCAAGAGCCTCTGACAGGCCCCAATCAGCCCCAGCATTTT.